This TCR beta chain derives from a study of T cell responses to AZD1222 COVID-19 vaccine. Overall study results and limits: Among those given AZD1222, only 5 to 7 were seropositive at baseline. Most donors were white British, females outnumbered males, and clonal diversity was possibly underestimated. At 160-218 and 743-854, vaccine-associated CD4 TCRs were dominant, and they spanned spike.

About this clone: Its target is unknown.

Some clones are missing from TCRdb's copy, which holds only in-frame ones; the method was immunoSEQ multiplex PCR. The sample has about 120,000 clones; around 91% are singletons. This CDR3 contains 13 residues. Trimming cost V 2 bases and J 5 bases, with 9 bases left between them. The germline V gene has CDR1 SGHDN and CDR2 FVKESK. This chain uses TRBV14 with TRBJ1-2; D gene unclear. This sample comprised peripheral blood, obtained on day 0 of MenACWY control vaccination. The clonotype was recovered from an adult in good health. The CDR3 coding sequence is TGTGCCAGCAGCCAAAGTCCCGTTTATGGCTACACCTTC. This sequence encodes CASSQSPVYGYTF.